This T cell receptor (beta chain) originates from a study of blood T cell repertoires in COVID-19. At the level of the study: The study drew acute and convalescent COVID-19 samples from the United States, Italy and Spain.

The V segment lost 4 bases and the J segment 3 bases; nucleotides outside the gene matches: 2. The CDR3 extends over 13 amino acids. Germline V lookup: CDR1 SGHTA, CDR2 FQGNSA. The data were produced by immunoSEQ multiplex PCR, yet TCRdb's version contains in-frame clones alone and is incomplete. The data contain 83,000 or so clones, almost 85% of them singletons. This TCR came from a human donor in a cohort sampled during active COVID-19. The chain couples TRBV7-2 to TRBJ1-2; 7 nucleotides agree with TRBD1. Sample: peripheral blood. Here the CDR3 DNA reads TGTGCCAGCAGCTCGGGACAGCACTATGGCTACACCTTC. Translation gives CASSSGQHYGYTF.